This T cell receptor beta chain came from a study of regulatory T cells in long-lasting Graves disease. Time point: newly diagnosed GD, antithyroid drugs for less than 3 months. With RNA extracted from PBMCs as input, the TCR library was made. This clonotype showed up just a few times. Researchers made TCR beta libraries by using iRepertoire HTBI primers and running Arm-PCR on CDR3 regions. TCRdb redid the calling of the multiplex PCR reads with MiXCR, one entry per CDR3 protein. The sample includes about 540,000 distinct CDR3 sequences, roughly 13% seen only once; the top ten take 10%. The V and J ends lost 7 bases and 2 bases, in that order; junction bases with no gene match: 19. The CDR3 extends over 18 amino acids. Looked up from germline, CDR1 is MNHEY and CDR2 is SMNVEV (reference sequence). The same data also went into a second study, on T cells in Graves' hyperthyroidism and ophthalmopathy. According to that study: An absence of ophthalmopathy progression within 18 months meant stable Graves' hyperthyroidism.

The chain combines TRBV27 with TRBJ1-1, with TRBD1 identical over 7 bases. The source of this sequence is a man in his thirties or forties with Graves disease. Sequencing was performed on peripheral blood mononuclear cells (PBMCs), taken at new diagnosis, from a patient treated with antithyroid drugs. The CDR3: CASNPYPPSTGRNTEAFF. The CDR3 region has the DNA TGTGCCAGCAATCCCTACCCCCCTTCGACAGGGCGTAACACTGAAGCTTTCTTT.